This TCR beta chain comes out of a study of blood T cell repertoires in COVID-19. Profiled with immunoSEQ multiplex PCR; TCRdb holds only in-frame clones, not every one. The sample records fewer than 500,000 clones, 70% to 90% being singletons. Germline CDR1 MGHRA, CDR2 YSYEKL. The trim removed 3 bases at V and 9 bases at J, leaving 13 bases unmatched. CDR3 length: 16 amino acids. The sequenced sample consisted of peripheral blood. The TCR comes from a man aged 18 to 29 with COVID-19, enrolled during active disease. This rearrangement joins TRBV4-1 to TRBJ2-1; 8 bases are shared with TRBD2. CDR3 nucleotide sequence: TGCGCCAGCAGCCAGAGGGGCGGACTAGCCCGAGTTGAGCAGTTCTTC. Its translation is CASSQRGGLARVEQFF.